Listed below are T cell receptor beta chains from one sample, sequenced in a study of blood T cell repertoires in COVID-19. Generated by immunoSEQ multiplex PCR, the TCRdb table keeps only in-frame clones and is missing some. The profile shows about 60,000 clones, approximately 80% of them singletons. Sequencing was done on a sample of peripheral blood. The receptors shown here come from a man aged 55 to 69 with acute or convalescent COVID-19. Both conserved end residues are part of each CDR3. D genes are given only for firm matches. Size is stated for part of the rows, as once, few or many counts, or as a class when the clone is expanded.

V,size,J,D,DNA,CDR3
TRBV19,NA,TRBJ1-5,NA,TGTGCCAGTAAGACGGCCCACGGGTATAGCAATCAGCCCCAGCATTTT,CASKTAHGYSNQPQHF
TRBV4-1,NA,TRBJ1-2,TRBD1,TGCGCCAGCAGCTCCCAGGACAGGTCTGGCTACACCTTC,CASSSQDRSGYTF
TRBV6-5,NA,TRBJ2-3,TRBD1,TGTGCCAGCAAACTTGACAGGGGAGATACGCAGTATTTT,CASKLDRGDTQYF
TRBV5-1,NA,TRBJ1-4,NA,TGCGCCAGCAGCTTGACAGGAGCCACTAATGAAAAACTGTTTTTT,CASSLTGATNEKLFF
TRBV19,NA,TRBJ1-5,NA,TGTGCCAGTAGTTTATCGGGGTCAGGCAATCAGCCCCAGCATTTT,CASSLSGSGNQPQHF
TRBV4-1,once,TRBJ1-5,TRBD1,TGCGCCAGCAGCCCCGAGACAGGGGGTGGCAATCAGCCCCAGCATTTT,CASSPETGGGNQPQHF
TRBV14,NA,TRBJ1-1,NA,TGTGCCAGCACCGCCTATCGAGGGAGCACTGAAGCTTTCTTT,CASTAYRGSTEAFF
TRBV11-3,NA,TRBJ2-1,NA,TGTGCCAGCAGCTTAGATACTAGCTCCTACAATGAGCAGTTCTTC,CASSLDTSSYNEQFF
TRBV5-6,few,TRBJ2-3,TRBD2,TGTGCCAGCAGCTTGGCGGCAACTAGCGCAACAGATACGCAGTATTTT,CASSLAATSATDTQYF
TRBV12-5,NA,TRBJ1-5,NA,TGTGCTAGTGCCACGACCGAAAGGAGGCTCAGCAATCAGCCCCAGCATTTT,CASATTERRLSNQPQHF
TRBV11-2,NA,TRBJ2-7,NA,TGTGCCAGCAGGCCGTTCCGGACTACTAGGTCCTACGAGCAGTACTTC,CASRPFRTTRSYEQYF
TRBV7-9,NA,TRBJ1-5,NA,TGTGCCAGCAGCGACGACACAGGGAGAGGCAATCAGCCCCAGCATTTT,CASSDDTGRGNQPQHF
TRBV2,NA,TRBJ1-1,NA,TGTGCCAGCAGTGGACAGCGCATGAACACTGAAGCTTTCTTT,CASSGQRMNTEAFF
TRBV9,once,TRBJ2-5,TRBD2,TGTGCCAGCAGCCCGACTAGCGGGGGGGCGGTAGAGACCCAGTACTTC,CASSPTSGGAVETQYF
TRBV7-2,NA,TRBJ1-5,TRBD1,TGTGCCAGCAGCCCGACAGGGGGCGGCAATCAGCCCCAGCATTTT,CASSPTGGGNQPQHF
TRBV5-1,NA,TRBJ1-1,TRBD1,TGCGCCAGCACCCGGACAGGTACGGGGAACACTGAAGCTTTCTTT,CASTRTGTGNTEAFF
TRBV11-2,NA,TRBJ1-3,NA,TGTGCCAGCAGCTCCACTCAGGGTTCTGGAAACACCATATATTTT,CASSSTQGSGNTIYF
TRBV7-8,NA,TRBJ1-4,NA,TGTGCCAGCAGCCCGGACAGTGGGCATGAAAAACTGTTTTTT,CASSPDSGHEKLFF
TRBV6-5,NA,TRBJ1-1,TRBD1,TGTGCCAGCAGTACATTCAGGGGGTTTGAAGCTTTCTTT,CASSTFRGFEAFF
TRBV4-2,NA,TRBJ2-1,NA,TGTGCCAGCAGCCCAGGTGGAATTGGTGAGCAGTTCTTC,CASSPGGIGEQFF
TRBV14,NA,TRBJ2-1,NA,TGTGCCAGCAGCCAAAGTGAGGCCTCGTTCCCATACAATGAGCAGTTCTTC,CASSQSEASFPYNEQFF
TRBV25-1,NA,TRBJ2-5,TRBD1,TGTGCCAGCAGTGAGATCCGGGACAGGGAGACCCAGTACTTC,CASSEIRDRETQYF
TRBV4-1,NA,TRBJ2-1,NA,TGCGCCAGCAGCCAAGAGGAGTTCCCCAATGAGCAGTTCTTC,CASSQEEFPNEQFF
TRBV4-2,once,TRBJ2-7,NA,TGTGCCAGCAGCCAAGATGAGGGCGGGGCCTCCTACGAGCAGTACTTC,CASSQDEGGASYEQYF
TRBV29-1,NA,TRBJ1-2,NA,TGCAGCGTTGAAGATGTGGGATCGGCGGGATCCGGCTACACCTTC,CSVEDVGSAGSGYTF
TRBV5-5,NA,TRBJ2-4,TRBD1,TGTGCCAGCAGCTCGAATCCGGGACAGGAAAACATTCAGTACTTC,CASSSNPGQENIQYF
TRBV28,NA,TRBJ1-6,NA,TGTGCCAGCAGCCGCGGGCCTTCGGGTTCACCCCTCCACTTT,CASSRGPSGSPLHF
TRBV7-9,NA,TRBJ1-1,TRBD1,TGTGCCAGCAGCCGTTGGGACAGGGGGAACACTGAAGCTTTCTTT,CASSRWDRGNTEAFF
TRBV6-1,once,TRBJ2-7,TRBD1,TGTGCCAGCAGTGATATGGGGACAGGGTCCTACGAGCAGTACTTC,CASSDMGTGSYEQYF
TRBV29-1,NA,TRBJ2-3,TRBD1,TGCAGCGTGACAAGGACAGGGAGGGATACGCAGTATTTT,CSVTRTGRDTQYF
TRBV6-5,NA,TRBJ1-2,NA,TGTGCCAGCAGTTATTACGCAGGGAATTATGGCTACACCTTC,CASSYYAGNYGYTF
TRBV21-1,NA,TRBJ1-2,NA,TGTGCCAGCACCCCGTGGAGGGCTGATGGCTACACCTTC,CASTPWRADGYTF
TRBV6-1,NA,TRBJ1-5,NA,TGTGCCAGCAGGGAAAGTTCAACAGGGAGCCTGGACGGCAATCAGCCCCAGCATTTT,CASRESSTGSLDGNQPQHF